Listed below are T cell receptor beta chains from one sample, sequenced in a study of molecular identifiers for immune sequencing clone quantification. TCRdb fed the PCR reads into MiXCR, producing one record per CDR3 protein. The sample contains about 640,000 distinct CDR3 sequences, 15% to 20% of which appear only once. Input material: naive CD8+ T cells from blood, with Jurkat cell RNA spiked in. The receptors come from a human donor in good health. Some libraries in this study had Jurkat cell RNA spiked in. Each CDR3 is given with its conserved first and last residue. A D gene is named only where the DNA matches it firmly. For some rows the clone size is stated as once, few or many, or as a class when expanded; others skip it.

j_gene: TRBJ1-5
abundance: many
d_gene: NA
v_gene: TRBV20-1
CDR3aa: CSASEPYSNQPQHF
CDR3nt: TGCAGTGCTAGTGAACCGTATAGCAATCAGCCCCAGCATTTT

j_gene: TRBJ2-3
abundance: many
d_gene: NA
v_gene: TRBV30
CDR3aa: CAWSQLTSTDTQYF
CDR3nt: TGTGCCTGGAGCCAACTAACAAGCACAGATACGCAGTATTTT

j_gene: TRBJ2-5
abundance: many
d_gene: TRBD2
v_gene: TRBV7-3
CDR3aa: CASSSPGLAEQETQYF
CDR3nt: TGTGCCAGCAGCTCTCCGGGACTAGCGGAGCAAGAGACCCAGTACTTC

j_gene: TRBJ2-5
abundance: NA
d_gene: NA
v_gene: TRBV4-3
CDR3aa: CVSSQDWQPQETQYF
CDR3nt: TGCGTCAGCAGCCAAGATTGGCAGCCTCAAGAGACCCAGTACTTC

j_gene: TRBJ1-1
abundance: NA
d_gene: NA
v_gene: TRBV6-2/TRBV6-3
CDR3aa: CASVLGDEAFF
CDR3nt: TGTGCCAGCGTCTTAGGGGATGAAGCTTTCTTT

j_gene: TRBJ2-6
abundance: many
d_gene: TRBD1
v_gene: TRBV7-9
CDR3aa: CASSSRTGSSGANVLTF
CDR3nt: TGTGCCAGCAGCTCTCGGACAGGGTCCTCTGGGGCCAACGTCCTGACTTTC

j_gene: TRBJ1-3
abundance: NA
d_gene: NA
v_gene: TRBV20-1
CDR3aa: CSAKTPTSSGNTIYF
CDR3nt: TGCAGTGCTAAGACACCAACCAGCTCTGGAAACACCATATATTTT

j_gene: TRBJ1-5
abundance: few
d_gene: NA
v_gene: TRBV27
CDR3aa: CASSSVGDYQPQHF
CDR3nt: TGTGCCAGCAGTTCCGTCGGAGACTATCAGCCCCAGCATTTT

j_gene: TRBJ2-3
abundance: many
d_gene: NA
v_gene: TRBV7-9
CDR3aa: CASSLPGDTQYF
CDR3nt: TGTGCCAGCAGCTTACCCGGGGATACGCAGTATTTT

j_gene: TRBJ2-7
abundance: NA
d_gene: NA
v_gene: TRBV6-5
CDR3aa: CASSYVWAHEQYF
CDR3nt: TGTGCCAGCAGTTACGTATGGGCACACGAGCAGTACTTC

j_gene: TRBJ2-3
abundance: many
d_gene: TRBD1
v_gene: TRBV7-9
CDR3aa: CASSPRTGLNTDTQYF
CDR3nt: TGTGCCAGCAGCCCCCGGACAGGGCTGAACACAGATACGCAGTATTTT

j_gene: TRBJ2-3
abundance: many
d_gene: NA
v_gene: TRBV7-9
CDR3aa: CASSLSSVGDTQYF
CDR3nt: TGTGCCAGCAGCTTAAGCTCGGTCGGAGATACGCAGTATTTT

j_gene: TRBJ2-1
abundance: NA
d_gene: TRBD2
v_gene: TRBV2
CDR3aa: CASSSGVGSSYNEQFF
CDR3nt: TGTGCCAGCAGCAGCGGGGTTGGGAGCTCCTACAATGAGCAGTTCTTC

j_gene: TRBJ2-4
abundance: NA
d_gene: NA
v_gene: TRBV5-6
CDR3aa: CASSPTLGTSIQYF
CDR3nt: TGTGCCAGCAGCCCCACCTTAGGGACCAGCATTCAGTACTTC

j_gene: TRBJ2-1
abundance: many
d_gene: NA
v_gene: TRBV6-6
CDR3aa: CASSYLATANEQFF
CDR3nt: TGTGCCAGCAGTTACTTGGCGACAGCGAATGAGCAGTTCTTC

j_gene: TRBJ2-7
abundance: many
d_gene: TRBD2
v_gene: TRBV9
CDR3aa: CASSVGGGSAEQYF
CDR3nt: TGTGCCAGCAGCGTAGGCGGGGGGTCCGCCGAGCAGTACTTC

j_gene: TRBJ2-1
abundance: NA
d_gene: TRBD2
v_gene: TRBV2
CDR3aa: CASSEWLAGIPYNEQFF
CDR3nt: TGTGCCAGCAGTGAATGGCTAGCGGGAATACCCTACAATGAGCAGTTCTTC

j_gene: TRBJ1-1
abundance: many
d_gene: NA
v_gene: TRBV4-3
CDR3aa: CASSQGAGVNTEAFF
CDR3nt: TGCGCCAGCAGCCAAGGTGCGGGGGTGAACACTGAAGCTTTCTTT

j_gene: TRBJ2-5
abundance: NA
d_gene: TRBD1
v_gene: TRBV7-3
CDR3aa: CASSLLGTGQETQYF
CDR3nt: TGTGCCAGCAGCTTACTGGGGACAGGACAAGAGACCCAGTACTTC

j_gene: TRBJ1-1
abundance: many
d_gene: NA
v_gene: TRBV3-1
CDR3aa: CASSQFPRKNTEAFF
CDR3nt: TGTGCCAGCAGCCAATTCCCAAGGAAGAACACTGAAGCTTTCTTT

j_gene: TRBJ2-3
abundance: many
d_gene: NA
v_gene: TRBV12-3/TRBV12-4
CDR3aa: CASSPMPGTDTQYF
CDR3nt: TGTGCCAGCAGTCCGATGCCAGGCACAGATACGCAGTATTTT

j_gene: TRBJ1-5
abundance: many
d_gene: NA
v_gene: TRBV5-5
CDR3aa: CASSLDDSWQPQHF
CDR3nt: TGTGCCAGCAGCTTGGATGACAGCTGGCAGCCCCAGCATTTT

j_gene: TRBJ2-5
abundance: many
d_gene: TRBD2
v_gene: TRBV7-3
CDR3aa: CASSQGGLAGQETQYF
CDR3nt: TGTGCCAGCAGCCAAGGGGGGCTAGCGGGACAAGAGACCCAGTACTTC

j_gene: TRBJ1-4
abundance: many
d_gene: NA
v_gene: TRBV4-3
CDR3aa: CASSQARPTYFTMSTNEKLFF
CDR3nt: TGCGCCAGCAGCCAAGCTCGGCCTACATATTTCACCATGTCAACTAATGAAAAACTGTTTTTT

j_gene: TRBJ2-5
abundance: many
d_gene: NA
v_gene: TRBV29-1
CDR3aa: CSGGLETQYF
CDR3nt: TGCAGCGGGGGGCTCGAGACCCAGTACTTC

j_gene: TRBJ2-5
abundance: many
d_gene: NA
v_gene: TRBV5-4
CDR3aa: CASSSHNQETQYF
CDR3nt: TGTGCCAGCAGCTCGCACAACCAAGAGACCCAGTACTTC

j_gene: TRBJ2-5
abundance: many
d_gene: TRBD1
v_gene: TRBV5-1
CDR3aa: CASSPGEGQGKETQYF
CDR3nt: TGCGCCAGCAGCCCCGGAGAAGGACAGGGGAAAGAGACCCAGTACTTC

j_gene: TRBJ1-3
abundance: NA
d_gene: NA
v_gene: TRBV6-1
CDR3aa: CASSEGQTSRNTIYF
CDR3nt: TGTGCCAGCAGTGAGGGCCAAACGAGTAGAAACACCATATATTTT

j_gene: TRBJ2-7
abundance: many
d_gene: TRBD1
v_gene: TRBV4-3
CDR3aa: CASSQVRQGPEQYF
CDR3nt: TGCGCCAGCAGCCAAGTTCGACAGGGACCCGAGCAGTACTTC

j_gene: TRBJ1-2
abundance: many
d_gene: NA
v_gene: TRBV4-1
CDR3aa: CASSQGESGFGNYGYTF
CDR3nt: TGCGCCAGCAGCCAAGGAGAATCCGGGTTCGGTAACTATGGCTACACCTTC

j_gene: TRBJ2-7
abundance: many
d_gene: NA
v_gene: TRBV7-2
CDR3aa: CASSPLPDGDEQYF
CDR3nt: TGTGCCAGCAGCCCCCTACCGGACGGGGACGAGCAGTACTTC

j_gene: TRBJ2-3
abundance: many
d_gene: TRBD2
v_gene: TRBV30
CDR3aa: CAWDLTRGGRDTQYF
CDR3nt: TGTGCCTGGGACCTCACGCGGGGGGGCCGAGATACGCAGTATTTT

j_gene: TRBJ2-3
abundance: many
d_gene: NA
v_gene: TRBV7-9
CDR3aa: CASSYPQGRDRDTQYF
CDR3nt: TGTGCCAGCAGCTACCCACAGGGAAGGGATAGGGATACGCAGTATTTT

j_gene: TRBJ1-1
abundance: many
d_gene: NA
v_gene: TRBV28
CDR3aa: CASTSPGVNTEAFF
CDR3nt: TGTGCCAGCACCTCCCCAGGGGTGAACACTGAAGCTTTCTTT

j_gene: TRBJ1-1
abundance: NA
d_gene: NA
v_gene: TRBV5-1
CDR3aa: CASSFVEIGAWEALF
CDR3nt: TGCGCCAGCAGCTTTGTGGAGATTGGCGCTTGGGAAGCTCTCTTT

j_gene: TRBJ2-3
abundance: NA
d_gene: TRBD2
v_gene: TRBV19
CDR3aa: CASSFISRAGVSDTQYF
CDR3nt: TGTGCCAGTAGTTTTATTTCGAGGGCGGGAGTCTCGGATACGCAGTATTTT

j_gene: TRBJ2-7
abundance: many
d_gene: NA
v_gene: TRBV5-8
CDR3aa: CASSLGPSREQYF
CDR3nt: TGTGCCAGCAGCTTGGGCCCGAGTCGGGAGCAGTACTTC

j_gene: TRBJ2-3
abundance: many
d_gene: NA
v_gene: TRBV20-1
CDR3aa: CSAREPAAVSDTQYF
CDR3nt: TGCAGTGCTAGAGAACCGGCGGCAGTCTCAGATACGCAGTATTTT

j_gene: TRBJ2-2
abundance: NA
d_gene: NA
v_gene: TRBV19
CDR3aa: CASSTGDLTGELFF
CDR3nt: TGTGCCAGTAGCACGGGAGATCTCACCGGGGAGCTGTTTTTT

j_gene: TRBJ2-7
abundance: few
d_gene: TRBD2
v_gene: TRBV7-7
CDR3aa: CASSFPVSSGASYEQYF
CDR3nt: TGTGCTAGCAGCTTCCCGGTTTCGAGCGGGGCATCCTACGAGCAGTACTTC

j_gene: TRBJ2-3
abundance: few
d_gene: TRBD2
v_gene: TRBV28
CDR3aa: CASSRSGSLDTQYF
CDR3nt: TGTGCCAGCAGCCGCAGCGGGAGTTTGGATACGCAGTATTTT

j_gene: TRBJ1-3
abundance: few
d_gene: NA
v_gene: TRBV7-6
CDR3aa: CASSSETAFSGNTIYF
CDR3nt: TGTGCCAGCAGCTCGGAGACAGCTTTCTCTGGAAACACCATATATTTT

j_gene: TRBJ1-5
abundance: many
d_gene: NA
v_gene: TRBV4-1
CDR3aa: CASSPNGGAREPQHF
CDR3nt: TGCGCCAGCAGCCCCAACGGCGGGGCCCGGGAGCCCCAGCATTTT

j_gene: TRBJ1-1
abundance: few
d_gene: NA
v_gene: TRBV7-6
CDR3aa: CASSPFPRSFFMADRNDTEAFF
CDR3nt: TGTGCCAGCAGCCCTTTTCCACGGTCCTTCTTTATGGCAGACAGGAACGACACTGAAGCTTTCTTT

j_gene: TRBJ1-5
abundance: NA
d_gene: NA
v_gene: TRBV7-9
CDR3aa: CASSLEDTGKSAQHF
CDR3nt: TGTGCCAGCAGCTTAGAAGATACCGGGAAATCAGCCCAGCATTTT

j_gene: TRBJ2-6
abundance: many
d_gene: NA
v_gene: TRBV7-6
CDR3aa: CASSAHPAFSGANVLTF
CDR3nt: TGTGCCAGCAGCGCCCACCCCGCCTTTTCTGGGGCCAACGTCCTGACTTTC

j_gene: TRBJ2-5
abundance: NA
d_gene: NA
v_gene: TRBV7-9
CDR3aa: CASSLDLGPETQYF
CDR3nt: TGTGCCAGCAGCTTAGACTTGGGACCAGAGACCCAGTACTTC

j_gene: TRBJ2-7
abundance: many
d_gene: NA
v_gene: TRBV7-6
CDR3aa: CASSLVPHEQYF
CDR3nt: TGTGCCAGCAGCTTAGTCCCCCACGAGCAGTACTTC

j_gene: TRBJ2-1
abundance: NA
d_gene: TRBD2
v_gene: TRBV20-1
CDR3aa: CSARDHIGGGGNEQFF
CDR3nt: TGCAGTGCTAGAGATCATATCGGGGGGGGAGGCAATGAGCAGTTCTTC

j_gene: TRBJ1-5
abundance: many
d_gene: NA
v_gene: TRBV4-1
CDR3aa: CASSQQPYSNQPQHF
CDR3nt: TGCGCCAGCAGCCAACAACCATATAGCAATCAGCCCCAGCATTTT

j_gene: TRBJ2-3
abundance: NA
d_gene: TRBD2
v_gene: TRBV27
CDR3aa: CASRIGGSYTDTQYF
CDR3nt: TGTGCCAGCAGGATAGGCGGGAGCTACACAGATACGCAGTATTTT

j_gene: TRBJ1-3
abundance: many
d_gene: NA
v_gene: TRBV14
CDR3aa: CASSVDWGRSGNTIYF
CDR3nt: TGTGCCAGCAGTGTCGATTGGGGTCGCTCTGGAAACACCATATATTTT

j_gene: TRBJ2-2
abundance: NA
d_gene: NA
v_gene: TRBV2
CDR3aa: CTSSAAVPGELFF
CDR3nt: TGTACCAGCAGTGCCGCCGTGCCCGGGGAGCTGTTTTTT

j_gene: TRBJ2-7
abundance: NA
d_gene: TRBD1
v_gene: TRBV19
CDR3aa: CASSTGTGLDYEQYF
CDR3nt: TGTGCCAGTAGTACGGGGACAGGACTCGACTACGAGCAGTACTTC

j_gene: TRBJ2-5
abundance: many
d_gene: TRBD2
v_gene: TRBV5-1
CDR3aa: CASSLNPRGAKQETQYF
CDR3nt: TGCGCCAGCAGCTTGAATCCGCGGGGGGCGAAACAAGAGACCCAGTACTTC